In this sample, the clone carrying this T cell receptor beta chain turned up a few times. RNA transcripts yielded amplified TCR beta CDR3 regions. HTBI primers drove first-round RT-PCR of the TCR CDR3. TCRdb analysed the multiplex PCR reads with MiXCR anew, one entry per CDR3 protein. This sample has some 720,000 distinct CDR3 sequences; about 17% occur once, and the top ten carry roughly 8%. These data come from a study of T cells in Graves' hyperthyroidism and ophthalmopathy. V gave up 0 bases and J gave up 4 bases, with 10 bases separating them. From germline, CDR1 is LGHNA and CDR2 YNFKEQ. The CDR3 covers 16 residues.

Sequencing was performed on blood. This clonotype originated in a man aged 18 to 29 with Graves' hyperthyroidism. The V and J genes are TRBV4-2 and TRBJ1-6; the D is unclear. In DNA form, the CDR3 reads TGTGCCAGCAGCCAAGACTGGCAGACTTATAATTCACCCCTCCACTTT. It specifies CASSQDWQTYNSPLHF.